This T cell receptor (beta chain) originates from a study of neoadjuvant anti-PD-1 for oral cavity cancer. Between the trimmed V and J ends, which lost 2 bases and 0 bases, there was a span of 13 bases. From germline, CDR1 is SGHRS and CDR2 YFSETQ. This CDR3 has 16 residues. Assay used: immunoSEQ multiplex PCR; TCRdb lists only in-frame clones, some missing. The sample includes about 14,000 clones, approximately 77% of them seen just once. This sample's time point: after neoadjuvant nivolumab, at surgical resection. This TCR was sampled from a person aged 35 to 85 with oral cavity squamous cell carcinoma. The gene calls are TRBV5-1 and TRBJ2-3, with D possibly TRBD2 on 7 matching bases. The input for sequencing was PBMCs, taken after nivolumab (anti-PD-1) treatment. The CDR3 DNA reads TGCGCCAGCAGCTTTCGGGGGGCCCCTAGCACAGATACGCAGTATTTT. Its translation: CASSFRGAPSTDTQYF. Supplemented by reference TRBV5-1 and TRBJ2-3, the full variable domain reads KAGVTQTPRYLIKTRGQQVTLSCSPISGHRSVSWYQQTPGQGLQFLFEYFSETQRNKGNFPGRFSGRQFSNSRSEMNVSTLELGDSALYLCASSFRGAPSTDTQYFGPGTRLTVL.